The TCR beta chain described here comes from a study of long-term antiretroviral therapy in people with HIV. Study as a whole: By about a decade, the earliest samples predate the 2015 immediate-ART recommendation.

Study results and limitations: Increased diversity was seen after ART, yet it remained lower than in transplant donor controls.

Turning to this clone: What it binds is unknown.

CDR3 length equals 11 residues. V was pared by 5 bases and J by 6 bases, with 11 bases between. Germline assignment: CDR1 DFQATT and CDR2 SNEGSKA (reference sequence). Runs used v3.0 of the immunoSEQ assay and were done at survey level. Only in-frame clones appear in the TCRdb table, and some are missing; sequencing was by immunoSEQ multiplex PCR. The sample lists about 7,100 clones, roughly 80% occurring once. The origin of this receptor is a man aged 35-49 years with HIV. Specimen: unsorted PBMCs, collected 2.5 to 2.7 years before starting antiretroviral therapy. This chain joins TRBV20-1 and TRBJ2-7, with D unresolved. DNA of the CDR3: TGCAGTGCTGACGTACGCCGCGAGCAGTACTTC. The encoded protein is CSADVRREQYF.